These T cell receptor beta chains were read from a single sample in a study of PD-L1 blockade in urothelial cancer. The assay was immunoSEQ multiplex PCR, and TCRdb's table has in-frame clones only and misses some. The repertoire consists of 50,000 to 60,000 clones, with 84% occurring once and the leading ten covering 5% to 7.5%. The source was PBMCs, collected around atezolizumab (anti-PD-L1) treatment. The source of these receptors is a man aged 40-49 years with urothelial cancer. Both conserved end residues are part of each CDR3. The D gene is left open where the match is weak. Expanded clones get a size class; other rows say once, few or many, or leave the size out.

size,J,V,D,CDR3,DNA
few,TRBJ2-2,TRBV29-1,TRBD1,CSVEKVGTGVVGELFF,TGCAGCGTTGAAAAGGTCGGGACAGGGGTGGTCGGGGAGCTGTTTTTT
.,TRBJ1-4,TRBV28,.,CASSEQGVGEKLFF,TGTGCCAGCAGTGAACAGGGAGTGGGGGAAAAACTGTTTTTT
.,TRBJ1-1,TRBV27,TRBD1,CASSPRGLNTEAFF,TGTGCCAGCTCCCCCAGGGGGTTAAACACTGAAGCTTTCTTT
.,TRBJ2-7,TRBV9,.,CASSPAPGMDEQYF,TGTGCCAGCAGCCCAGCTCCAGGGATGGACGAGCAGTACTTC
once,TRBJ2-7,TRBV7-6,TRBD2,CASSALAGVTYEQYF,TGTGCCAGCAGCGCACTAGCGGGGGTTACCTACGAGCAGTACTTC
.,TRBJ2-7,TRBV5-8,TRBD2,CASSLLAGGHREQYF,TGTGCCAGCAGCTTACTAGCGGGAGGCCACAGGGAGCAGTACTTC
.,TRBJ2-3,TRBV27,TRBD1,CASSPKDRGGWTDTQYF,TGTGCCAGCAGTCCCAAGGACAGGGGAGGGTGGACAGATACGCAGTATTTT
.,TRBJ2-7,TRBV29-1,.,CSVESGKAYEQYF,TGCAGCGTTGAATCAGGGAAAGCCTACGAGCAGTACTTC
.,TRBJ2-1,TRBV6-1,TRBD2,CASLPRPSGPVGQFF,TGTGCCAGCTTGCCCCGACCTAGCGGCCCCGTCGGTCAGTTCTTC
.,TRBJ1-2,TRBV29-1,.,CSAGTHNYGYTF,TGCAGCGCCGGGACTCATAACTATGGCTACACCTTC
.,TRBJ2-3,TRBV6-4,.,CASSAAESSSTDTQYF,TGTGCCAGCAGTGCAGCGGAGTCTTCTAGCACAGATACGCAGTATTTT
.,TRBJ2-7,TRBV27,TRBD2,CASNAPRTSGLSYEQYF,TGTGCCAGCAATGCCCCCAGGACTAGCGGGCTATCCTACGAGCAGTACTTC
.,TRBJ1-5,TRBV5-8,.,CASSLAAQGAHQPQHF,TGTGCCAGCAGCTTGGCAGCACAGGGTGCACATCAGCCCCAGCATTTT
.,TRBJ1-1,TRBV7-8,.,CASSFPPRQLNMNTEAFF,TGTGCCAGCAGCTTCCCCCCCCGACAGCTAAACATGAACACTGAAGCTTTCTTT
.,TRBJ2-5,TRBV29-1,.,CSVEDHGGETQYF,TGCAGCGTTGAAGATCACGGGGGAGAGACCCAGTACTTC
.,TRBJ2-1,TRBV18,.,CASSQSDNEQFF,TGTGCCAGCTCACAGAGTGACAATGAGCAGTTCTTC
.,TRBJ2-3,TRBV11-3,.,CASSLDADTQYF,TGTGCCAGCAGCTTAGATGCGGATACGCAGTATTTT
.,TRBJ2-2,TRBV7-2,TRBD2,CASSLGPGGPTGELFF,TGTGCCAGCAGCTTAGGGCCGGGAGGGCCGACCGGGGAGCTGTTTTTT
.,TRBJ2-5,TRBV6-5,.,CASRIQGGQETQYF,TGTGCCAGCAGAATCCAGGGGGGCCAAGAGACCCAGTACTTC
.,TRBJ1-4,TRBV2,.,CASSQNTGRSEKLFF,TGTGCCAGCAGCCAGAACACCGGGAGGTCCGAAAAACTGTTTTTT